This TCR beta chain appears in the sequencing data of a study of cytomegalovirus exposure and HLA in healthy donors. Study-level background: T cells numbering about 179 million yielded some 120 million unique TCR beta sequences in an earlier analysis. Overall study results and limits: Presence/absence analyses assumed roughly uniform sequencing depth across donors. Many donors carried some public TCRs, although rarity characterized most TCR sequences. A later analysis reported that several of the most significant clusters appeared to be linked to common viral pathogens, among them Epstein-Barr virus.

A few counts support this clone. Its antigen is unidentified. Different DNA sequences within this sample yield the same CDR3. Germline V gives CDR1 SGHAT, CDR2 FQNNGV. This CDR3 has 13 residues. The junction had 2 bases not matched to a gene; V was cut back by 1 base and J by 6 bases. 13 Jbeta primers and 60 Vbeta primers were used for the PCR. Some clones are missing from TCRdb's copy, which holds only in-frame ones; the method was immunoSEQ multiplex PCR. This sample yields approximately 89,000 clones, of which approximately 77% are seen a single time; roughly 3.7% belongs to the top ten. The clonotype was recovered from a man aged 25 to 40 in good health and CMV-seronegative. The sequenced sample was PBMCs. The V and J genes are TRBV11-2 and TRBJ1-2; 7 bases map to TRBD1. CDR3 in amino acids: CASSLGTGDGYTF. As DNA, the CDR3 is TGTGCCAGCAGCTTAGGTACAGGGGATGGCTACACCTTC.